These 18 T cell receptor beta chains came from one sample sequenced in a study of cytomegalovirus exposure and HLA in healthy donors. Both 60 Vbeta primers and 13 Jbeta primers went into the PCR. Method: immunoSEQ multiplex PCR; TCRdb's copy keeps in-frame clones and lacks some. The data hold roughly 120,000 clones, with about 73% observed a single time. Sequencing used PBMCs. The receptors were gathered from a woman between 40 and 55 years old in good health and CMV-seropositive.

This rearrangement joins TRBV6-5 to TRBJ2-5; the D gene is possibly TRBD2 (6 bases). Germline CDR1 MNHEY, CDR2 SVGAGI. V lost 6 bases to trimming and J lost 7 bases, with 9 bases between them. The CDR3 contains 11 residues. The CDR3, as DNA: TGTGCCAGCAGCCCCGGGGGGACCCAGTACTTC. Translated, it gives CASSPGGTQYF.

The chain recombines TRBV5-1 with TRBJ2-4; the D gene is possibly TRBD2 (7 bases). CDR1 is SGHRS, CDR2 YFSETQ, per germline. The V end lost 0 bases, the J end lost 7 bases, and 11 bases lay between the germline ends. This CDR3 region has 14 residues. This CDR3 reads CASSLVGGANIQYF. In DNA, the CDR3 is TGCGCCAGCAGCTTGGTTGGGGGGGCGAACATTCAGTACTTC.

This chain uses TRBV6-5 with TRBJ2-7, with TRBD1 as a possible D gene (6 bases). CDR1 and CDR2 (germline): MNHEY, SVGAGI. The CDR3 loop spans 12 amino acids. With 5 bases removed from V and 8 bases from J, the gap between germline ends came to 13 bases. The CDR3 here is CASSESQGQQYF. The CDR3 region has the DNA TGTGCCAGCAGTGAATCCCAGGGGCAGCAGTACTTC.

The rearrangement joins TRBV6-5 to TRBJ1-5; tentative D call: TRBD1 (5 bases). Germline V CDR1 and CDR2: MNHEY, SVGAGI. V gave up 6 bases and J gave up 3 bases, with 9 bases separating them. The CDR3 is 13 residues long. DNA of the CDR3: TGTGCCAGCAGCCCGGGGGTCAATCAGCCCCAGCATTTT. This codes for CASSPGVNQPQHF.

The CDR3, as DNA: TGTGCCAGCAGCTTGGGTGGGACAGCCAGGGTCGAGCAGTACTTC. Translating gives CASSLGGTARVEQYF. The chain links TRBV7-6 to TRBJ2-7, with 7 positions matching TRBD1. The CDR3 runs to 15 residues. CDR1 SGHVS and CDR2 FNYEAQ come from the germline V gene. With V trimmed by 3 bases and J by 6 bases, 11 bases remained unmatched. The entire variable domain, with the rest obtained from reference TRBV7-6 and TRBJ2-7, is as follows: GAGVSQSPRYKVTKRGQDVALRCDPISGHVSLYWYRQALGQGPEFLTYFNYEAQQDKSGLPNDRFSAERPEGSISTLTIQRTEQRDSAMYRCASSLGGTARVEQYFGPGTRLTVT.

The chain carries TRBV6-1 and TRBJ1-4; D gene ambiguous. V lost 3 bases, J lost 8 bases, and 13 bases lay in between. The germline V gene encodes CDR1 MNHNS and CDR2 SASEGT. The CDR3 is 14 amino acids. CDR3 coding DNA: TGTGCCAGCAGTGAGACCCACTACTGGGAAAAACTGTTTTTT. Residues: CASSETHYWEKLFF.

The rearrangement links TRBV14 to TRBJ1-6; TRBD1 agrees at 7 bases. V lost 1 base and J lost 0; bases outside the gene matches: 3. The germline CDR1 and CDR2 sequences are SGHDN and FVKESK. CDR3 length: 17 residues. CDR3: CASSQGQGSSYNSPLHF. The CDR3 DNA is TGTGCCAGCAGCCAAGGACAGGGAAGCTCCTATAATTCACCCCTCCACTTT.

The chain uses TRBV6-5 and TRBJ1-5; 10 bases map to TRBD1. This CDR3 contains 15 residues. The V gene end was trimmed by 6 bases and the J gene end by 4 bases; junction bases not matched to a gene: 6. Germline V gene lookup returns CDR1 MNHEY and CDR2 SVGAGI. The CDR3 loop is CASRLRGQGNQPQHF. The CDR3 nucleotides are TGTGCCAGCAGACTACGGGGACAGGGGAATCAGCCCCAGCATTTT.

V and J are TRBV9 and TRBJ1-3; D remains ambiguous. Looked up from germline, CDR1 is SGDLS and CDR2 is YYNGEE. This CDR3 region has 14 residues. Deletions cut 0 bases from V and 4 bases from J, with 8 bases between. The CDR3 reads CASSVAGEGNTIYF. The CDR3 nucleotides read TGTGCCAGCAGCGTAGCGGGTGAGGGAAACACCATATATTTT.

This chain connects TRBV5-6 to TRBJ2-4; tentatively, D is TRBD2 (6 bases). The CDR3 runs to 13 residues. V was pared by 7 bases and J by 1 base, with 9 bases between. CDR1 is SGHDT, CDR2 YYEEEE, per germline. CDR3 in amino acids: CASGSGAKNIQYF. DNA of the CDR3: TGTGCCAGCGGAAGCGGGGCCAAAAACATTCAGTACTTC.

The gene calls are TRBV7-2 and TRBJ1-6; maybe TRBD1 (6 bases). CDR1 is SGHTA and CDR2 is FQGNSA in the germline V gene. The CDR3 contains 15 residues. V lost 6 bases, J lost 7 bases, and 16 bases lay in between. The chain's CDR3 is CASRTRQAGNSPLHF. CDR3 nucleotides: TGTGCCAGCAGAACTCGACAGGCGGGCAATTCACCCCTCCACTTT.

The chain has TRBV5-1 and TRBJ1-1; D gene unclear. Trimming shortened V by 0 bases and J by 0 bases, and 15 bases separated the two germline ends. Per germline, CDR1 SGHRS and CDR2 YFSETQ. This CDR3 spans 17 amino acids. The CDR3 nucleotides read TGCGCCAGCAGCTTGGGCCTCTCCCAGGAACTGAACACTGAAGCTTTCTTT. Protein product: CASSLGLSQELNTEAFF.

V gene TRBV7-2 combines with J gene TRBJ2-1; TRBD1 aligns across 8 bases. J lost 5 bases, V lost 4 bases, and 10 bases had no gene match. The CDR3 runs 16 residues. CDR1 SGHTA and CDR2 FQGNSA come from the germline V gene. As DNA, the CDR3 is TGTGCCAGCAGCTCAGAAACCGGGACAGGTAACAATGAGCAGTTCTTC. Translation gives CASSSETGTGNNEQFF.

In its sample, this clone was seen a few times. V is TRBV7-2 and J is TRBJ2-7; TRBD1 is a possible D gene (5 bases). Germline CDR1 and CDR2: SGHTA and FQGNSA. The CDR3 sequence is 15 residues long. Between the trimmed V and J ends, which lost 5 bases and 3 bases, there was a span of 17 bases. CDR3 coding DNA: TGTGCCAGCAGCCAGGGCAGGGCGGTGGTCTACGAGCAGTACTTC. Amino acids: CASSQGRAVVYEQYF. The whole variable domain, remainder taken from reference TRBV7-2 and TRBJ2-7, is GAGVSQSPSNKVTEKGKDVELRCDPISGHTALYWYRQSLGQGLEFLIYFQGNSAPDKSGLPSDRFSAERTGGSVSTLTIQRTQQEDSAVYLCASSQGRAVVYEQYFGPGTRLTVT.

The chain links TRBV11-2 to TRBJ2-6; TRBD1 might be the D (7 bases). Trimming pared 5 bases from V and 9 bases from J, leaving 17 bases between. This CDR3 comprises 15 residues. Per the germline V gene, CDR1 is SGHAT and CDR2 is FQNNGV. The CDR3 bases are TGTGCCAGCAGCCTAAGAGGGCGGGACAGCAACGTCCTGACTTTC. The encoded protein is CASSLRGRDSNVLTF.

V is TRBV4-3 and J is TRBJ1-1, with D possibly matching TRBD1 (6 bases). Trimming left V 0 bases short and J 3 bases short, with 8 bases between. The CDR3 extends over 14 amino acids. Germline CDR1 is LGHNA and CDR2 is YSLEER. CDR3 sequence reads: CASSQERGYTEAFF. CDR3 nucleotide sequence: TGCGCCAGCAGCCAAGAAAGGGGGTACACTGAAGCTTTCTTT.

The table lists this clone with a count of one. J is TRBJ1-1 and V is TRBV5-1; 8 positions match TRBD1. The ends lost 1 base at V and 1 base at J; junction bases unmatched: 6. CDR1 SGHRS and CDR2 YFSETQ come from the germline V gene. This CDR3 has 16 amino acids. The CDR3 loop reads CASSLSGTGTNTEAFF. As DNA, the CDR3 is TGCGCCAGCAGCTTGTCCGGGACAGGAACGAACACTGAAGCTTTCTTT.

The rearrangement uses TRBV19 and TRBJ1-4, with D tentatively TRBD1 (6 bases). There are 12 residues in the CDR3. The germline V gene has CDR1 LNHDA and CDR2 SQIVND (reference sequence). V dropped 4 bases and J dropped 14 bases, with 14 bases sitting between them. CDR3 nucleotides: TGTGCCAGTAGTAGCCCCTGGACAGAGCTGTTTTTT. Protein product: CASSSPWTELFF.